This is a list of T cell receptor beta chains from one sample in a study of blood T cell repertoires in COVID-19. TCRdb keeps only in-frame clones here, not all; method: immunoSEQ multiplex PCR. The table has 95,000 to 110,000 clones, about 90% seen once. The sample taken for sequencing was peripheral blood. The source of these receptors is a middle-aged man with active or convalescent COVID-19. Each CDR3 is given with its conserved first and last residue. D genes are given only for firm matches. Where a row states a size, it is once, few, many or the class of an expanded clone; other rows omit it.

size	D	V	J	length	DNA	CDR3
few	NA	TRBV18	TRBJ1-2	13	TGTGCCAGCTCACCAGGTCCAGGGGAAGGCTACACCTTC	CASSPGPGEGYTF
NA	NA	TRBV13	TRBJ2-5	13	TGTGCCAGCAGCTCTGAGTTCCAAGAGACCCAGTACTTC	CASSSEFQETQYF
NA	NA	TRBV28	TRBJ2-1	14	TGTGCGTCCGGCGGAGGTCCGCCTCTCAATGAGCAGTTCTTC	CASGGGPPLNEQFF
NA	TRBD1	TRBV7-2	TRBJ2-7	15	TGTGCCAGCAGCCTGAGGGGACAGGGGAACAACGAGCAGTACTTC	CASSLRGQGNNEQYF
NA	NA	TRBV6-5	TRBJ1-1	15	TGTGCCAGCAGTTACTCGATAGCCATGAACACTGAAGCTTTCTTT	CASSYSIAMNTEAFF
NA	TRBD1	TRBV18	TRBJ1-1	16	TGTGCCAGCTCACCACCGGTAGGGGGCGGTGGCACTGAAGCTTTCTTT	CASSPPVGGGGTEAFF
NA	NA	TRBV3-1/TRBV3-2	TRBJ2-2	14	TGTGCCAGCAGCCTTCAGCGGTCGTCCGGGGAGCTGTTTTTT	CASSLQRSSGELFF
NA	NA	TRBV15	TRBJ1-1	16	TGTGCCACCAGCCCCCGAGACCGGGACAAGAACACTGAAGCTTTCTTT	CATSPRDRDKNTEAFF
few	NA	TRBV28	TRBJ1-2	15	TGTGCCAGCAGCATGGGGGGTAATCTGGGCTATGGCTACACCTTC	CASSMGGNLGYGYTF
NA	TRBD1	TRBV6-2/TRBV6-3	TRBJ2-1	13	TGTGCCAGCAGCAAGGGACAGTACTATGAGCAGTTCTTC	CASSKGQYYEQFF
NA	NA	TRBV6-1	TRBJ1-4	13	TGTGCCAGCAGTGAATGGCCTAATGAAAAACTGTTTTTT	CASSEWPNEKLFF
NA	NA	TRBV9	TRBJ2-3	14	TGTGCCAGCAGCGTAGGAGGGTATGGGGATACGCAGTATTTT	CASSVGGYGDTQYF
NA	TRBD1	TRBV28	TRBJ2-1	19	TGTGCCAGCAGTACTTCCGGGACAGGGTTTCAGATTACCTACAATGAGCAGTTCTTC	CASSTSGTGFQITYNEQFF
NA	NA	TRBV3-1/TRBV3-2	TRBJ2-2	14	TGTGCCAGCAGCCGGGAGAGGCCCACCGGGGAGCTGTTTTTT	CASSRERPTGELFF
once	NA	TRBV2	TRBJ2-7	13	TGTGCCAGCAGTGTACAGGCTACCTACGAGCAGTACTTC	CASSVQATYEQYF
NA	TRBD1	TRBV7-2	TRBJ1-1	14	TGTGCCAGCAGCGCACAGGGGGTAAATACTGAAGCTTTCTTT	CASSAQGVNTEAFF
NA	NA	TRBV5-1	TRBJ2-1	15	TGCGCCAGCAGCACCTGGGCGAGCTCCTACAATGAGCAGTTCTTC	CASSTWASSYNEQFF
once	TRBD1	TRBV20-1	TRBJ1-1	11	TGCAGTGCTTCCCGGGACAGGGAAGCTTTCTTT	CSASRDREAFF
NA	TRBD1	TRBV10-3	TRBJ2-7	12	TGTGCAGCAACCGGGACAGTCTACGAGCAGTACTTC	CAATGTVYEQYF
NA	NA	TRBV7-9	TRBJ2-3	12	TGTGCCAGCAGTCGAGGCTCAGATACGCAGTATTTT	CASSRGSDTQYF
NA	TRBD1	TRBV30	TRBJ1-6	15	TGTGCCTGGGGCCAAACAGGGGGTGTTAATTCACCCCTCCACTTT	CAWGQTGGVNSPLHF
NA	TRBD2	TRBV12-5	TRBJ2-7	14	TGTGCTAGTGACCAAACTAGCGGGAGAGACGAGCAGTACTTC	CASDQTSGRDEQYF
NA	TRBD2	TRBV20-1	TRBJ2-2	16	TGCAGTGCTAGTACCGGGACTAGTCCCTACACCGGGGAGCTGTTTTTT	CSASTGTSPYTGELFF
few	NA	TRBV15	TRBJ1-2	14	TGTGCCACCAGCAGAGATCTTGGCCCCTATGGCTACACCTTC	CATSRDLGPYGYTF
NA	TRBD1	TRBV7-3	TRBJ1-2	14	TGTGCCAGCAGCCAGACAGGGTTGGGGTACGGCTACACCTTC	CASSQTGLGYGYTF
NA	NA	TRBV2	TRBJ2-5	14	TGTGCCAGCAGTAACAGACTACCCCGGGAGACCCAGTACTTC	CASSNRLPRETQYF
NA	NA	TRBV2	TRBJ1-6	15	TGTGCCAGCAGGGCCCGGGACAACCCTAATTCACCCCTCCACTTT	CASRARDNPNSPLHF
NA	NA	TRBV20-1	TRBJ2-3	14	TGCAGTGCTAGTCCGGGCGGGAACACAGATACGCAGTATTTT	CSASPGGNTDTQYF
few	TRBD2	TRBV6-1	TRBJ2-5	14	TGTGCCAGCAGCCCGACTAGCGGCCAAGAGACCCAGTACTTC	CASSPTSGQETQYF
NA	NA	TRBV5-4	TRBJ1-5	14	TGTGCCAGCAGCGCCCCAGGGGAGGGTCAGCCCCAGCATTTT	CASSAPGEGQPQHF
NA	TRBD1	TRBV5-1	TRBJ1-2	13	TGCGCCAGCAGCCAAGGGACAGTCGATGGCTACACCTTC	CASSQGTVDGYTF
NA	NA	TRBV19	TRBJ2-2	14	TGTGCCAGTAGGAGGTGGCAGAACACCGGGGAGCTGTTTTTT	CASRRWQNTGELFF
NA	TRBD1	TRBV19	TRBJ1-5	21	TGTGCCAGTAGTCCTCCCCACTCGAGGACAGGGACGGTGGGTTCATATCAGCCCCAGCATTTT	CASSPPHSRTGTVGSYQPQHF
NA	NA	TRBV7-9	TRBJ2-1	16	TGTGCCAGCAGTTCCCGGGGTCCGGCCCCCTCCAATGAGCAGTTCTTC	CASSSRGPAPSNEQFF
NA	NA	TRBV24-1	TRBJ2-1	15	TGTGCCACCAGTGATTTGCGGTCTAGCGTTAACAGGCAGTTCTTC	CATSDLRSSVNRQFF
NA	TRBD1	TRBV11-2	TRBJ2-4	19	TGTGCCAGCAGCCCCCTCCGAGGGACAGGGTTTCTAGCCAAAAACATTCAGTACTTC	CASSPLRGTGFLAKNIQYF
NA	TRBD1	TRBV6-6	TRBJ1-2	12	TGTGCCGGAGGGACAGTGAACTATGGCTACACCTTC	CAGGTVNYGYTF
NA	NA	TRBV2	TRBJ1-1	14	TGTGCCAGCAGTAAAGGAGTGTTGGACACTGAAGCTTTCTTT	CASSKGVLDTEAFF
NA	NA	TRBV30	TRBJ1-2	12	TGTGCCTGTTCGATACAGGCCTATGGCTACACCTTC	CACSIQAYGYTF
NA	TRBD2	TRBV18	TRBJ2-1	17	TGTGCCAGCTCACCAAGGAAACTGAGTAGCGGGAGTTATGAGCAGTTCTTC	CASSPRKLSSGSYEQFF
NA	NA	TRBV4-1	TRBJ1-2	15	TGCGCCAGCAGCCCCCTGGGGGGGCCTATTGATGGCTACACCTTC	CASSPLGGPIDGYTF
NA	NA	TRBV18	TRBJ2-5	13	TGTGCCAGCTCACCCGGGGGACGCGAGACCCAGTACTTC	CASSPGGRETQYF
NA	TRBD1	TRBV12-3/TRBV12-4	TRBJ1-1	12	TGTGCCAGCCAAAACCCCAGGACAGGAGCTTTCTTT	CASQNPRTGAFF
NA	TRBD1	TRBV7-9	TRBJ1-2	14	TGTGCCAGCAGCTTAGGACAGGGTTCTGATGGCTACACCTTC	CASSLGQGSDGYTF
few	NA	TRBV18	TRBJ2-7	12	TGTGCCAGCTCCCAGGGGGGCCACGAGCAGTACTTC	CASSQGGHEQYF
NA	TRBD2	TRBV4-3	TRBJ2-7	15	TGCGCCAGCAGCCTCCTAGCGGCGTCCACCTACGAGCAGTACTTC	CASSLLAASTYEQYF
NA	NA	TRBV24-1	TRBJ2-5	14	TGTGCCACCAGTGATGAAGGGGTCCAAGAGACCCAGTACTTC	CATSDEGVQETQYF
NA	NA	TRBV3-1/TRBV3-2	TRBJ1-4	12	TGTGCCAGCAGCTCGTACGGTGAAAAACTGTTTTTT	CASSSYGEKLFF
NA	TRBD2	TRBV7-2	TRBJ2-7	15	TGTGCCAGCAGCTTAGGGACTAGCGGGCTCTACGAGCAGTACTTC	CASSLGTSGLYEQYF
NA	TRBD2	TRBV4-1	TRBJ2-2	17	TGCGCCAGCAGCCAGTATTTAGCGGGAGCGAACACCGGGGAGCTGTTTTTT	CASSQYLAGANTGELFF
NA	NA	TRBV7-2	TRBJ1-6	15	TGTGCCAGCAGCTTAGTAGTAAGGGGAAATTCACCCCTCCACTTT	CASSLVVRGNSPLHF
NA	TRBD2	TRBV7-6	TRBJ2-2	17	TGTGCCAGCAGCAACCCAAGGACTAGCGGGGCCACCGGGGAGCTGTTTTTT	CASSNPRTSGATGELFF
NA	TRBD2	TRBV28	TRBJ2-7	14	TGTGCCAGCAGTCCACTAACGGGACTACACGAGCAGTACTTC	CASSPLTGLHEQYF
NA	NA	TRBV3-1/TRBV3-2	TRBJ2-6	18	TGTGCCAGCAGCCAAGGGACGCCCGGGGGACCTGGGGCCAACGTCCTGACTTTC	CASSQGTPGGPGANVLTF
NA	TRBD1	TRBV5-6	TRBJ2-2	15	TGTGCCAGCAGCTGGGGGGACAGGGACACCGGGGAGCTGTTTTTT	CASSWGDRDTGELFF
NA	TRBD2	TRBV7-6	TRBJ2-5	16	TGTGCCAGCAGCTTAAGCGCTAGCGGGATTGTAGAGACCCAGTACTTC	CASSLSASGIVETQYF
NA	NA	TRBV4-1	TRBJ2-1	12	TGCGCCAGCAGCCAGATACTTAATGAGCAGTTCTTC	CASSQILNEQFF